The 17 T cell receptor beta chains below all came from one sample that was sequenced in a study of cytomegalovirus exposure and HLA in healthy donors. The protocol was immunoSEQ multiplex PCR, while the TCRdb copy is restricted to in-frame clones and leaves out a portion. The sample shows over 110,000 clones, approximately 87% of them seen only once. The sample consisted of PBMCs. These receptors originate from a young man in good health and CMV-seronegative.

This chain connects TRBV5-1 to TRBJ2-6; the D is unclear. Germline assignment: CDR1 SGHRS and CDR2 YFSETQ. The germline V and J ends were trimmed by 1 base and 2 bases, with 4 bases remaining between them. The CDR3 totals 14 residues. The DNA for the CDR3 is TGCGCCAGCAGCTTGCCTACTGGGGCCAACGTCCTGACTTTC. Protein: CASSLPTGANVLTF.

The chain recombines TRBV10-2 with TRBJ1-3, with TRBD1 as a possible D gene (5 bases). Germline CDR1 reads WSHSY; CDR2 reads SAAADI. This CDR3 region has 14 residues. The ends were cut back, 7 bases at V and 2 bases at J, with 12 bases in the middle. The CDR3 here is CASTSGVAGNTIYF. The CDR3 DNA reads TGCGCCAGCACCTCGGGGGTAGCTGGAAACACCATATATTTT.

This chain uses TRBV21-1 with TRBJ2-7; TRBD1 reflects the table's D call only, with no check against the DNA. TRBV21-1 is described as a pseudogene. This CDR3 comprises 15 residues. In DNA form, the CDR3 reads TGTGCCAGCAGCAAAGTGGGGGACAGCGCCTACGAGCAGTACTTC. This translates into CASSKVGDSAYEQYF.

The rearrangement uses TRBV19 and TRBJ2-7, with 10 bases aligning to TRBD1. Per germline, CDR1 LNHDA and CDR2 SQIVND (reference sequence). The CDR3 is 14 residues long. V shed 4 bases, J shed 3 bases, and the junction held 3 bases outside the gene matches. CDR3 coding DNA: TGTGCCAGTAGTACGACAGGGGGCAACTACGAGCAGTACTTC. Translating gives CASSTTGGNYEQYF.

In its sample, this clone was seen a few times. The chain recombines TRBV7-2 with TRBJ2-6, with 9 bases identical to TRBD2. CDR1 and CDR2 (germline): SGHTA, FQGNSA. The CDR3 runs 16 residues. The V segment lost 4 bases and the J segment 2 bases; nucleotides outside the gene matches: 3. CDR3 amino acids: CASSYSGSTGANVLTF. For the CDR3, the DNA is TGTGCCAGCAGCTATAGCGGGAGTACTGGGGCCAACGTCCTGACTTTC.

V gene TRBV5-1 combines with J gene TRBJ2-3; D is uncertain. The V end lost 8 bases, the J end lost 2 bases, and 15 bases lay between the germline ends. The V gene's germline CDR1 is SGHRS and CDR2 YFSETQ. The CDR3 length is 14 residues. CDR3 amino acids: CASRPSFTTDTQYF. The CDR3 bases are TGCGCCAGTCGACCTAGTTTCACCACAGATACGCAGTATTTT.

This chain uses TRBV5-4 with TRBJ2-5, with 10 bases lining up with TRBD1. Germline loops: CDR1 SGHNT, CDR2 YYREEE (reference sequence). The junction had 4 bases not matched to a gene; V was cut back by 4 bases and J by 4 bases. CDR3 length: 14 residues. CDR3 DNA: TGTGCCAGCAGCCCGGACAGGGGGGTAGAGACCCAGTACTTC. Its protein product is CASSPDRGVETQYF.

This clone was observed a single time. This chain joins TRBV2 and TRBJ2-7; D not certain. V shed 5 bases and J shed 2 bases, with 10 bases lying between them. The CDR3 sequence is 13 residues long. Germline loops: CDR1 SNHLY, CDR2 FYNNEI. The CDR3 coding sequence is TGTGCCAGCAGTTTAGTCACGGCCTACGAGCAGTACTTC. It yields the protein CASSLVTAYEQYF.

CDR3 region: CASITPQGLPSYEQYF. In DNA, the CDR3 is TGTGCCAGCATTACCCCTCAGGGGCTCCCCTCCTACGAGCAGTACTTC. The V gene is TRBV5-8, the J gene TRBJ2-7; TRBD1 might be the D (6 bases). This CDR3 contains 16 residues. Germline assignment: CDR1 SGHTS and CDR2 YDEGEE. Trimming shortened V by 6 bases and J by 0 bases, and 19 bases separated the two germline ends. Complete variable domain (other parts from reference TRBV5-8 and TRBJ2-7): EAGVTQSPTHLIKTRGQQATLRCSPISGHTSVYWYQQALGLGLQFLLWYDEGEERNRGNFPPRFSGRQFPNYSSELNVNALELEDSALYLCASITPQGLPSYEQYFGPGTRLTVT.

V gene TRBV4-1 combines with J gene TRBJ2-7, with D uncertain. This CDR3 is 13 amino acids long. Trimming left V 4 bases short and J 4 bases short, with 11 bases between. Germline CDR1 reads MGHRA; CDR2 reads YSYEKL. CDR3 in DNA: TGCGCCAGCAGCCCGAACGCCGGTTACGAGCAGTACTTC. Protein product: CASSPNAGYEQYF.

The chain carries TRBV28 and TRBJ1-4; D is perhaps TRBD1 (6 bases). CDR1 is MDHEN and CDR2 is SYDVKM in the germline V gene. CDR3 size: 14 residues. V was pared by 5 bases and J by 8 bases, with 15 bases between. In DNA, the CDR3 is TGTGCCAGCAGTCCGGGACAACTGGCAGAAAAACTGTTTTTT. Its protein is CASSPGQLAEKLFF.

This clone turned up a few times. The chain recombines TRBV27 with TRBJ2-7; possibly TRBD1 for D (6 bases). Looked up from germline, CDR1 is MNHEY and CDR2 is SMNVEV (reference sequence). Trimming shortened V by 6 bases and J by 6 bases, and 15 bases separated the two germline ends. The CDR3 is 13 amino acids. Here the CDR3 reads CASSLDSTREQYF. In nucleotides, the CDR3 is TGTGCCAGCAGCCTGGACAGTACGCGCGAGCAGTACTTC.

The chain links TRBV9 to TRBJ2-7, with 14 bases lining up with TRBD2. Germline trimming cut 4 bases from V and 5 bases from J; bases unmatched to any gene: 14. Germline assignment: CDR1 SGDLS and CDR2 YYNGEE. CDR3 length: 18 amino acids. CDR3 in DNA: TGTGCCAGCAGCCCGGGACTAGCGGGAGAGTCACGTTCCAACGAGCAGTACTTC. It encodes CASSPGLAGESRSNEQYF.

This chain uses TRBV5-4 with TRBJ2-7; TRBD1 matches 7 bases. Germline values: CDR1 SGHNT, CDR2 YYREEE (reference sequence). V gave up 0 bases and J gave up 6 bases; unmatched junction bases: 3. This CDR3 spans 13 amino acids. The CDR3 DNA reads as TGTGCCAGCAGCTTGGGAGACAGGGTCGAGCAGTACTTC. Encoded protein: CASSLGDRVEQYF.

This sequence joins TRBV5-1 and TRBJ1-6, with D uncertain. The length of the CDR3 is 17 residues. CDR1 is SGHRS and CDR2 is YFSETQ in the germline V gene. Deletions cut 2 bases from V and 5 bases from J, with 17 bases between. CDR3 nucleotides: TGCGCCAGCAGCTTTAATGTGGCGGGGTGGGATAATTCACCCCTCCACTTT. It yields the protein CASSFNVAGWDNSPLHF.

This clone was seen a handful of times. The chain couples TRBV21-1 to TRBJ1-5. TRBV21-1 is a pseudogene. The CDR3 length is 13 residues. The DNA for the CDR3 is TGTGCCAGCAGCAAAGCGCATAGAGGATCCCAGCATTTT. Amino acid sequence: CASSKAHRGSQHF.

The chain uses TRBV7-9 and TRBJ2-7; 7 bases line up with TRBD2. The CDR3 is 14 residues long. V trimming: 4 bases; J trimming: 2 bases; junction bases outside the gene matches: 5. Per germline, CDR1 SEHNR and CDR2 FQNEAQ (reference sequence). The CDR3 DNA reads as TGTGCCAGCAGCTGGGGGGACTATGCCTACGAGCAGTACTTC. Its protein product is CASSWGDYAYEQYF.